A single sample gave rise to the 15 T cell receptor beta chains below, sequenced in a study of early T cells in non-severe SARS-CoV-2 infection (dated by TCRdb to the early 2020s). Preparation of the library involved 5' RACE. Sequencer: NextSeq 500. TCRdb itself trimmed the public reads at Q25 with fastp, ran MiXCR and retained productive beta chains. Identical CDR3 protein sequences are pooled into one entry, listed with their most common genes and DNA. In all, the sample holds under 35,000 distinct CDR3 sequences, and 5.4% of those were seen once. Of the sample, about a fifth is held by the ten largest clones. Sequencing was carried out using whole blood. These receptors originate from an adult who was a healthcare worker with PCR-confirmed SARS-CoV-2 infection or an uninfected control (not recorded which).

This clonotype was counted a few times. The rearrangement uses TRBV7-8 and TRBJ2-1, with D hard to call. V lost 1 base and J 11 bases, leaving 9 bases between the germline ends. Per the germline V gene, CDR1 is SGHVS and CDR2 is FQNEAQ. This CDR3 contains 12 residues. The CDR3, as DNA: TGTGCCAGCAGCTTAGAGACATCCCAGCAGTTCTTC. Protein sequence: CASSLETSQQFF.

The J gene is TRBJ2-5, the V gene TRBV7-2; 8 positions agree with TRBD2. V dropped 5 bases and J dropped 1; count of bases not matched to a gene: 6. This CDR3 contains 15 residues. Per the germline V gene, CDR1 is SGHTA and CDR2 is FQGNSA. CDR3 nucleotides: TGTGCCAGCAGCCTGGGCGGGGGGTTCCAAGAGACCCAGTACTTC. It specifies CASSLGGGFQETQYF.

This clonotype was seen a handful of times. The chain joins TRBV3-1 to TRBJ2-2, with D perhaps matching TRBD1 (5 bases). CDR1 and CDR2 from the germline V gene are LGHDT and YNNKEL (reference sequence). V gave up 6 bases and J gave up 1 base, with 9 bases separating them. The CDR3 is made up of 14 amino acids. The CDR3 here is CASRVGQNTGELFF. The CDR3 DNA reads as TGTGCCAGCAGAGTAGGACAGAACACCGGGGAGCTGTTTTTT.

This clonotype was seen repeatedly, ten times or more. The J gene is TRBJ2-1, the V gene TRBV5-1; TRBD2 matches 8 bases. CDR1 is SGHRS and CDR2 is YFSETQ in the germline V gene. With 1 base clipped from V and 7 bases from J, the junction kept 4 bases outside the gene matches. This CDR3 contains 14 residues. DNA of the CDR3: TGCGCCAGCAGCTTGACAGGACTAGCAAATGAGCAGTTCTTC. Protein: CASSLTGLANEQFF.

The table lists this clonotype with many counts. J is TRBJ1-6 and V is TRBV5-5, with 8 bases fitting TRBD1. Germline V lookup: CDR1 SGHKS, CDR2 YYEKEE (reference sequence). The CDR3 extends over 15 amino acids. V was pared by 1 base and J by 10 bases, with 7 bases of the junction left unmatched. CDR3 loop: CASSLRTGWGSPLHF. DNA for the CDR3: TGTGCCAGCAGCTTGAGGACAGGGTGGGGATCACCCCTCCACTTT.

This clonotype was recorded at least ten times. This chain uses TRBV6-6 with TRBJ2-5; 7 bases are a match to TRBD2. Germline CDR1 MNHNY, CDR2 SVGAGI (reference sequence). The length of the CDR3 is 14 residues. Germline trimming cut 6 bases from V and 3 bases from J; bases unmatched to any gene: 7. The CDR3 loop reads CASRTGTTKETQYF. The CDR3 DNA follows: TGTGCCAGCAGAACCGGGACTACTAAAGAGACCCAGTACTTC.

Ten or more counts support this clonotype. V gene TRBV4-3 combines with J gene TRBJ2-3; 11 bases line up with TRBD2. The length of the CDR3 is 15 residues. The junction had 0 bases not matched to a gene; V was cut back by 1 base and J by 3 bases. Germline CDR1 and CDR2: LGHNA and YSLEER. As DNA, the CDR3 is TGCGCCAGCAGCCAAGGACTAGCGGGGACAGATACGCAGTATTTT. It yields the protein CASSQGLAGTDTQYF.

Comment on this clonotype: A much bigger clone sits one base away, suggesting this may be a read error. CDR3: CASSFRQRDNSPLRF. For the CDR3, the DNA is TGTGCCAGCAGTTTCCGACAGCGAGATAATTCACCCCTCCGCTTT. The V and J genes are TRBV12-3 or TRBV12-4 and TRBJ1-6; D might be TRBD1 (5 bases). This CDR3 is 15 amino acids long.

This clonotype was detected ten times or more. As DNA, the CDR3 is TGTGCCAGCAGTTTCCCGGGGGGAGAGACCCAGTACTTC. Encoded protein: CASSFPGGETQYF. This sequence joins TRBV12-3 or TRBV12-4 and TRBJ2-5, with 7 bases fitting TRBD2. CDR3 length: 13 residues. Losses at the gene ends were 3 bases for V and 4 bases for J; bases not matched to a gene: 2.

This clonotype was detected many times. The J gene is TRBJ2-3, the V gene TRBV29-1, with D perhaps TRBD1 or TRBD2 (5 bases each). V was shortened by 4 bases and J by 0 bases, with 14 bases between the two germline ends. The CDR3 is made up of 15 amino acids. Germline V gene sequence: CDR1 SQVTM, CDR2 ANQGSEA. As DNA, the CDR3 is TGCAGCGTTGCTAGGGGCGGAGGAAGCACAGATACGCAGTATTTT. Translated, it gives CSVARGGGSTDTQYF.

This sequence joins TRBV6-6 and TRBJ1-2; 10 bases line up with TRBD1. This CDR3 comprises 15 residues. Germline assignment: CDR1 MNHNY and CDR2 SVGAGI (reference sequence). V trimming: 5 bases; J trimming: 7 bases; junction bases outside the gene matches: 10. The CDR3, as DNA: TGTGCCAGCAGTCAACAGGGACAGGGGACGGCTGGCTACACCTTC. Its protein product is CASSQQGQGTAGYTF.

The J gene is TRBJ2-7, the V gene TRBV11-2; D perhaps matches TRBD1 (6 bases). Germline CDR1 reads SGHAT; CDR2 reads FQNNGV. Trimming took 6 bases from V and 3 from J, leaving 15 bases between them. CDR3 length: 14 residues. The CDR3 nucleotides read TGTGCCAGCAGTGGAGTAGGGACACTCTACGAGCAGTACTTC. Translation gives CASSGVGTLYEQYF.

This clonotype was detected a few times. The chain is built from TRBV2 and TRBJ2-3; 11 bases match TRBD2. Germline lookup yields CDR1 SNHLY and CDR2 FYNNEI. Unmatched junction bases numbered 6, after V lost 8 bases and J lost 2 bases. The CDR3 is 15 residues long. CDR3 nucleotide sequence: TGTGCCAGCGTGAATAGCGGGAGGGTCACAGATACGCAGTATTTT. Amino acid sequence: CASVNSGRVTDTQYF. Using reference TRBV2 and TRBJ2-3 for the parts outside the CDR3, the full variable domain is EPEVTQTPSHQVTQMGQEVILRCVPISNHLYFYWYRQILGQKVEFLVSFYNNEISEKSEIFDDQFSVERPDGSNFTLKIRSTKLEDSAMYFCASVNSGRVTDTQYFGPGTRLTVL.

CDR3 sequence: CASTTGSARTEAFF. The CDR3 DNA reads as TGTGCCAGCACCACGGGCAGCGCCCGAACTGAAGCTTTCTTT. J is TRBJ1-1 and V is TRBV14; D ambiguous. The germline V gene has CDR1 SGHDN and CDR2 FVKESK. V was shortened by 7 bases and J by 5 bases, with 17 bases between the two germline ends. This CDR3 has 14 amino acids.

This clonotype was counted many times. This chain connects TRBV28 to TRBJ2-5; D is perhaps TRBD1 (6 bases). The CDR3 runs to 14 residues. Per germline, CDR1 MDHEN and CDR2 SYDVKM. V lost 3 bases to trimming and J lost 5 bases, with 13 bases between them. The chain's CDR3 is CASSFRAGVETQYF. DNA for the CDR3: TGTGCCAGCAGTTTCAGGGCAGGGGTTGAGACCCAGTACTTC.